Sequencing of this T cell receptor beta chain was carried out in a study of T-cell memory formation after mild COVID-19. Study in general: Each donor largely had its own TCR clusters.

TCRdb passed the 5' RACE reads through MiXCR, listing each CDR3 protein once. Of about 350,000 distinct CDR3 sequences listed, roughly 13% were seen once; the top ten hold 22%. Germline values: CDR1 MNHNY, CDR2 SVGAGI (reference sequence). CDR3 size: 14 residues. Trimming took 8 bases from V and 8 from J, leaving 21 bases between them. The sequence was obtained from a man younger than 35 who had mild COVID-19 (a few samples of this study predate the infection). Cell type and time point are not known. The V gene is TRBV6-6, the J gene TRBJ1-2; no clear D. The sample consisted of PBMCs or a T cell subset sorted from them (not recorded which). The CDR3 DNA is TGTGCCAGCCGCCCTCCCAGTACTCGGCAAGGCTACACCTTC. The encoded protein is CASRPPSTRQGYTF.